The clone carrying this T cell receptor beta chain was observed a handful of times. The antigen is unknown. The data stem from a study of T-cell reconstitution after alpha-beta-depleted transplantation in children. Study outcomes and limitations: T-cell counts and diversity were attributed mostly to newly produced T cells one year after transplant. Surviving recipient T cells and thymic progenitors accounted for the high day-60 TCRbeta diversity observed in some patients.

Trimming cost V 5 bases and J 2 bases, with 17 bases left between them. This CDR3 comprises 15 residues. From germline, CDR1 is DFQATT and CDR2 SNEGSKA (reference sequence). Preparing the TCRbeta library involved the use of unique molecular identifiers. TCRdb reanalysed the PCR reads using MiXCR and keeps one entry per CDR3 protein. The data show fewer than 550,000 distinct CDR3 sequences, roughly 10% seen once. The TCR comes from a female patient younger than 10 who had a stem cell transplant for aplastic anemia, so the T cells may come from the graft donor. The sequencing used PBMCs, mostly from graft donor cells, collected 180 days after TCRalphabeta/CD19-depleted stem cell transplant. The V gene is TRBV20-1, the J gene TRBJ2-3; D may be TRBD2 (6 bases). Here the CDR3 DNA reads TGCAGTGCTCGGGACTCATCCCGGACCACAGATACGCAGTATTTT. This codes for CSARDSSRTTDTQYF.